This TCR beta chain was profiled in a study of blood T cell repertoires in COVID-19. Study as a whole: Italy, Spain and the United States were the sources of the convalescent and acute COVID-19 samples. T cells, B-cell-depleted T cells, or PBMCs provided the cDNA or gDNA that served as material.

The Seattle site enrolled patients during active infection and followed them longitudinally. Method: immunoSEQ multiplex PCR; TCRdb's copy keeps in-frame clones and lacks some. The data contain approximately 270,000 clones, around 85% of them seen just once; the ten biggest clones take up roughly 0.94%. The CDR3 sequence is 18 residues long. Germline V gene lookup returns CDR1 SGDLS and CDR2 YYNGEE. The ends lost 4 bases at V and 3 bases at J; junction bases unmatched: 18. Specimen: peripheral blood. This clonotype was obtained from a human donor with COVID-19, enrolled during active disease. The donor label of this sample is uncertain. The chain employs TRBV9 and TRBJ1-1, with 7 bases matching TRBD1. The CDR3 region is CASSPRWGTGDGDTEAFF. The CDR3 DNA reads as TGTGCCAGCAGCCCCCGCTGGGGTACAGGGGATGGAGACACTGAAGCTTTCTTT.